These 27 T cell receptor beta chains were sequenced from one sample in a study of technical replicates of blood from a handful of donors. Clones were read by immunoSEQ multiplex PCR, and TCRdb kept only the in-frame ones, dropping some. This table holds roughly 87,000 clones, 94% found once. Sample: T cells isolated from PBMCs. The receptors were gathered from a human donor in good health.

On this clone itself: This specimen includes other DNA sequences encoding the same CDR3. The chain recombines TRBV5-6 with TRBJ1-5; a weak D match, TRBD1 (6 bases). The CDR3 spans 15 residues. CDR1 and CDR2 (germline): SGHDT, YYEEEE. V shed 2 bases and J shed 1 base, with 10 bases lying between them. The CDR3 protein is CASSLGRGSNQPQHF. The CDR3 bases are TGTGCCAGCAGCTTAGGCAGGGGCAGCAATCAGCCCCAGCATTTT.

For this clone: A junction end diverges from the germline sequence, so it may reflect a read error. The chain couples TRBV28 to TRBJ1-3, with D possibly being TRBD1 (5 bases). The germline gives CDR1 MDHEN, CDR2 SYDVKM. This CDR3 comprises 13 residues. The CDR3 region is CASSLGERPPRDF. CDR3 coding DNA: TGTGCCAGCAGTTTAGGGGAACGGCCCCCCAGGGATTTT.

CDR3 in amino acids: CAAGVGGARETQYF. The CDR3, as DNA: TGTGCCGCTGGTGTCGGGGGGGCTCGGGAGACCCAGTACTTC. V and J are TRBV19 and TRBJ2-5, with 8 bases matching TRBD2. Germline CDR1 reads LNHDA; CDR2 reads SQIVND (reference sequence). The CDR3 is 14 residues long. Trimming took 11 bases from V and 5 from J; bases not matched to a gene: 13.

The chain employs TRBV6-1 and TRBJ1-1; 11 bases agree with TRBD1. V lost 10 bases and J lost 4; bases outside the gene matches: 5. CDR3 size: 13 residues. Germline V lookup: CDR1 MNHNS, CDR2 SASEGT. CDR3 DNA: TGTGCCACCCAGGGACAGGGGGGCACTGAAGCTTTCTTT. This translates into CATQGQGGTEAFF.

The chain employs TRBV7-2 and TRBJ1-1; 7 bases are a match to TRBD1. The CDR3 contains 14 residues. The V gene end was trimmed by 7 bases and the J gene end by 4 bases; junction bases not matched to a gene: 9. Germline assignment: CDR1 SGHTA and CDR2 FQGNSA. The CDR3 here is CASNTQGVGTEAFF. CDR3 DNA: TGTGCCAGCAATACGCAGGGGGTGGGCACTGAAGCTTTCTTT. Full variable domain (missing parts from reference TRBV7-2 and TRBJ1-1): GAGVSQSPSNKVTEKGKDVELRCDPISGHTALYWYRQSLGQGLEFLIYFQGNSAPDKSGLPSDRFSAERTGGSVSTLTIQRTQQEDSAVYLCASNTQGVGTEAFFGQGTRLTVV.

This chain connects TRBV5-1 to TRBJ2-6; D gene uncertain. The germline V gene has CDR1 SGHRS and CDR2 YFSETQ. This CDR3 has 18 residues. V was shortened by 0 bases and J by 2 bases, with 15 bases between the two germline ends. CDR3 protein: CASSLGSYSGAGANVLTF. The CDR3 DNA reads as TGCGCCAGCAGCTTGGGGTCATATTCAGGCGCTGGGGCCAACGTCCTGACTTTC. Using reference TRBV5-1 and TRBJ2-6 for the parts outside the CDR3, the full variable domain is KAGVTQTPRYLIKTRGQQVTLSCSPISGHRSVSWYQQTPGQGLQFLFEYFSETQRNKGNFPGRFSGRQFSNSRSEMNVSTLELGDSALYLCASSLGSYSGAGANVLTFGAGSRLTVL.

V and J are TRBV6-4 and TRBJ2-5; TRBD2 matches at 7 bases. Germline V lookup: CDR1 MRHNA, CDR2 SNTAGT. Trimming took 5 bases from V and 5 from J; bases not matched to a gene: 11. The CDR3 contains 15 residues. CDR3 amino acids: CASSLPGGDYETQYF. The CDR3 nucleotides are TGTGCCAGCAGTCTGCCGGGAGGAGATTATGAGACCCAGTACTTC.

This chain links TRBV15 with TRBJ1-1; D remains unclear. This CDR3 comprises 15 residues. Germline lookup yields CDR1 LNHNV and CDR2 YYDKDF (reference sequence). Trimming left V 5 bases short and J 1 base short, with 14 bases between. Here the CDR3 reads CATSDPGRGNTEAFF. The CDR3 nucleotides are TGTGCCACCAGCGACCCCGGACGGGGGAACACTGAAGCTTTCTTT.

The rearrangement uses TRBV23-1 and TRBJ2-6; possibly TRBD2 for D (6 bases). TRBV23-1 is identified as an open reading frame with a role that is uncertain. The V end was cut by 3 bases, the J end by 0 bases, with 18 bases between. The CDR3 is 19 amino acids. CDR3 residues: CASSQIVWGEFSGANVLTF. The CDR3 DNA is TGCGCCAGCAGTCAGATAGTATGGGGGGAGTTCTCTGGGGCCAACGTCCTGACTTTC.

The chain links TRBV29-1 to TRBJ2-3; D gene unclear. This CDR3 contains 15 residues. Germline-derived CDR1 and CDR2 are SQVTM and ANQGSEA. Deletions cut 4 bases from V and 4 bases from J, with 18 bases between. The CDR3 loop is CSVGPAGGGADTQYF. CDR3 DNA: TGCAGCGTTGGCCCCGCCGGCGGCGGCGCAGATACGCAGTATTTT.

The rearrangement uses TRBV2 and TRBJ1-4; TRBD1 matches at 7 bases. The CDR3 has 13 residues. V trimming: 6 bases; J trimming: 6 bases; junction bases outside the gene matches: 4. Germline V gives CDR1 SNHLY, CDR2 FYNNEI. Here the CDR3 reads CASRTGSDEKLFF. The CDR3 DNA reads as TGTGCCAGCAGGACAGGGTCGGATGAAAAACTGTTTTTT.

This clone has more than one count but fewer than ten. The V call is TRBV30, the J call TRBJ1-5; no reliable D call. In germline, CDR1 is GTSNPN, CDR2 SVGIG (reference sequence). The V and J ends lost 1 base and 9 bases respectively, with 7 bases between them. The CDR3 length is 11 residues. The CDR3: CAWSARGPQHF. CDR3 coding DNA: TGTGCCTGGAGTGCACGAGGGCCCCAGCATTTT.

The chain couples TRBV28 to TRBJ2-3, with 7 bases aligning to TRBD1. CDR1 MDHEN and CDR2 SYDVKM come from the germline V gene. The CDR3 extends over 13 amino acids. J was trimmed by 0 bases and V by 7 bases; bases with no gene match: 1. CDR3 coding DNA: TGTGCCAGCACAGGGGGAAGCACAGATACGCAGTATTTT. Its translation is CASTGGSTDTQYF.

This chain connects TRBV29-1 to TRBJ2-7; TRBD1 aligns across 7 bases. Unmatched junction bases numbered 9, after V lost 5 bases and J lost 2 bases. The germline CDR1 and CDR2 sequences are SQVTM and ANQGSEA. The CDR3 runs to 14 residues. CDR3 sequence reads: CSVLTGTATYEQYF. In DNA form, the CDR3 reads TGCAGCGTTTTGACCGGGACAGCAACCTACGAGCAGTACTTC.

The chain combines TRBV19 with TRBJ1-3, with D perhaps matching TRBD1 (5 bases). Germline CDR1 LNHDA, CDR2 SQIVND (reference sequence). The CDR3 contains 16 residues. V lost 0 bases and J lost 0, with 9 bases in between. The CDR3 protein is CASSIETAISGNTIYF. The DNA of the CDR3 is TGTGCCAGTAGTATAGAGACAGCGATCTCTGGAAACACCATATATTTT.

This chain uses TRBV7-9 with TRBJ1-1; 7 nucleotides line up with TRBD1. Germline V lookup: CDR1 SEHNR, CDR2 FQNEAQ (reference sequence). Trimming at V came to 5 bases and at J to 6 bases, leaving 3 bases not matched to a gene. CDR3 length: 12 residues. CDR3 loop: CASSQGQAEAFF. CDR3 nucleotide sequence: TGTGCCAGCAGCCAAGGACAGGCTGAAGCTTTCTTT.

The gene calls are TRBV6-1 and TRBJ2-7; no firm D call. Germline CDR1 and CDR2: MNHNS and SASEGT. This CDR3 spans 12 amino acids. Trimming removed 8 bases at V and 1 base at J, with 9 bases between. The CDR3 DNA sequence: TGTGCCAGCTTTGTGTCATCCTACGAGCAGTACTTC. Encoded protein: CASFVSSYEQYF.

This chain joins TRBV28 and TRBJ2-4; 7 bases map to TRBD2. The CDR3 runs to 13 residues. Per the germline V gene, CDR1 is MDHEN and CDR2 is SYDVKM. Trimming removed 10 bases from V and 2 bases from J; junction bases left unmatched: 5. Written as DNA, the CDR3 is TGTGCCACCGAGGGACTAACCAAAAACATTCAGTACTTC. Amino acid sequence: CATEGLTKNIQYF.

The CDR3 sequence: CASSHAEHSNQPQHF. The CDR3 nucleotides read TGTGCCAGCAGCCACGCCGAACATAGCAATCAGCCCCAGCATTTT. The rearrangement links TRBV6-1 to TRBJ1-5; D is unclear. Germline values: CDR1 MNHNS, CDR2 SASEGT. The CDR3 length is 15 residues. V was pared by 6 bases and J by 0 bases, with 12 bases between.

V usage is TRBV5-1 and J usage is TRBJ2-5, with 7 bases lining up with TRBD1. From germline, CDR1 is SGHRS and CDR2 YFSETQ. The CDR3 is 14 residues long. V gave up 6 bases and J gave up 1 base; unmatched junction bases: 6. CDR3 sequence: CASKGAGIQETQYF. The CDR3 coding sequence is TGCGCCAGCAAGGGGGCTGGTATCCAAGAGACCCAGTACTTC.

The V and J genes are TRBV9 and TRBJ2-3; 10 nucleotides agree with TRBD2. Unmatched junction bases numbered 10, after V lost 3 bases and J lost 6 bases. The CDR3 runs to 16 residues. Looked up from germline, CDR1 is SGDLS and CDR2 is YYNGEE. CDR3 DNA sequence: TGTGCCAGCAGCGCGGGACTAGCGACCTATGTGGATACGCAGTATTTT. Translating gives CASSAGLATYVDTQYF.

The gene calls are TRBV9 and TRBJ2-1; unclear D gene. V was trimmed by 2 bases and J by 0 bases, leaving 3 bases between them. The CDR3 runs to 13 residues. Looked up from germline, CDR1 is SGDLS and CDR2 is YYNGEE. CDR3 DNA: TGTGCCAGCAGCGTCCTCTCCTACAATGAGCAGTTCTTC. Translation: CASSVLSYNEQFF.

The J gene is TRBJ2-5, the V gene TRBV4-2, with 12 bases lining up with TRBD2. The CDR3 spans 16 residues. Germline V lookup: CDR1 LGHNA, CDR2 YNFKEQ. The trim removed 3 bases at V and 1 base at J, leaving 3 bases unmatched. Written as DNA, the CDR3 is TGTGCCAGCAGCCAGGAACTAGCGGGGGGCCAAGAGACCCAGTACTTC. Translated, it gives CASSQELAGGQETQYF.

The chain is built from TRBV10-2 and TRBJ2-5; the match to TRBD2 covers 10 bases. Per germline, CDR1 WSHSY and CDR2 SAAADI. The CDR3 has 14 residues. Trimming cost V 5 bases and J 9 bases; bases outside gene matches: 9. The CDR3 spells CASSLAGGWEAQYF. CDR3 in DNA: TGCGCCAGCAGTTTAGCGGGAGGCTGGGAGGCCCAGTACTTC.

The rearrangement joins TRBV7-2 to TRBJ2-1; 13 positions match TRBD2. Germline CDR1 is SGHTA and CDR2 is FQGNSA. This CDR3 is 15 amino acids long. J was trimmed by 8 bases and V by 3 bases; bases with no gene match: 4. The DNA for the CDR3 is TGTGCCAGCAGCTTGGGGACTAGCGGGATCTATGAGCAGTTCTTC. This codes for CASSLGTSGIYEQFF.

The chain combines TRBV11-2 with TRBJ2-7, with D tentatively TRBD2 (7 bases). V was shortened by 3 bases and J by 2 bases, with 11 bases between the two germline ends. Germline loops: CDR1 SGHAT, CDR2 FQNNGV. This CDR3 is 14 amino acids long. The CDR3 DNA reads TGTGCCAGCAGCTTCGGGGGGCGACCCTACGAGCAGTACTTC. Translation: CASSFGGRPYEQYF.

This chain connects TRBV7-9 to TRBJ1-1, with 7 bases identical to TRBD1. Germline values: CDR1 SEHNR, CDR2 FQNEAQ (reference sequence). The CDR3 spans 12 residues. The V segment lost 3 bases and the J segment 11 bases; nucleotides outside the gene matches: 6. CDR3 sequence: CASSFGQAGAFF. The CDR3 region has the DNA TGTGCCAGCAGCTTCGGACAGGCAGGGGCTTTCTTT.